Below, 19 T cell receptor beta chains from the same sample are listed, as sequenced in a study of T cell responses to AZD1222 COVID-19 vaccine. Method: immunoSEQ multiplex PCR; TCRdb's copy keeps in-frame clones and lacks some. The sample includes approximately 73,000 clones, roughly 89% of them seen just once. The sequences come from peripheral blood, collected on day 0 of AZD1222 vaccination. Receptor source: an adult in good health.

The table lists this clone with a count of one. V usage is TRBV4-2 and J usage is TRBJ2-3; the match to TRBD2 covers 8 bases. CDR1 and CDR2 (germline): LGHNA, YNFKEQ. V gave up 4 bases and J gave up 0 bases; unmatched junction bases: 3. The CDR3 covers 15 residues. In DNA, the CDR3 is TGTGCCAGCAGCCGAGAGCGGGGGAGCACAGATACGCAGTATTTT. Translation: CASSRERGSTDTQYF.

This clone was recorded once. The rearrangement joins TRBV2 to TRBJ2-1, with a possible D match to TRBD1 (5 bases). The V end lost 4 bases, the J end lost 5 bases, and 9 bases lay between the germline ends. The CDR3 is made up of 13 amino acids. Germline V gives CDR1 SNHLY, CDR2 FYNNEI. The CDR3 bases are TGTGCCAGCAGTGTCGGCAGGGACAATGAGCAGTTCTTC. Its protein product is CASSVGRDNEQFF.

The rearrangement uses TRBV6-5 and TRBJ1-2; D gene unclear. V was shortened by 2 bases and J by 2 bases, with 9 bases between the two germline ends. Germline V gene data show CDR1 as MNHEY and CDR2 as SVGAGI. This CDR3 region has 14 residues. The DNA for the CDR3 is TGTGCCAGCAGTTACGATGCGGCAAACTATGGCTACACCTTC. Protein sequence: CASSYDAANYGYTF.

The V call is TRBV6-5, the J call TRBJ2-2, with D possibly matching TRBD2 (5 bases). This CDR3 spans 15 amino acids. The V gene's germline CDR1 is MNHEY and CDR2 SVGAGI. V was pared by 0 bases and J by 7 bases, with 12 bases between. CDR3 sequence (DNA): TGTGCCAGCAGTTACTCGAGAGTAGGAGGCGGGGAGCTGTTTTTT. Its protein product is CASSYSRVGGGELFF.

V usage is TRBV11-3 and J usage is TRBJ2-1; 8 bases fit TRBD1. V lost 1 base to trimming and J lost 6 bases; unmatched junction nucleotides: 5. Germline values: CDR1 SGHNT, CDR2 YENEEA. This CDR3 is 15 amino acids long. CDR3 coding DNA: TGTGCCAGCAGCTTAGGCCAGGGGGCGGCCAATGAGCAGTTCTTC. Encoded protein: CASSLGQGAANEQFF.

The chain uses TRBV15 and TRBJ1-5, with a possible D match to TRBD1 (6 bases). Germline CDR1 LNHNV, CDR2 YYDKDF (reference sequence). The V gene lost 6 bases and the J gene lost 3 bases, with 9 bases spanning the gap. There are 13 residues in the CDR3. CDR3 DNA: TGTGCCACCAGAACAGGGTTCAATCAGCCCCAGCATTTT. Its translation is CATRTGFNQPQHF. The whole variable domain, filled in from reference TRBV15 and TRBJ1-5, reads DAMVIQNPRYQVTQFGKPVTLSCSQTLNHNVMYWYQQKSSQAPKLLFHYYDKDFNNEADTPDNFQSRRPNTSFCFLDIRSPGLGDTAMYLCATRTGFNQPQHFGDGTRLSIL.

This rearrangement joins TRBV5-4 to TRBJ2-6; 7 bases agree with TRBD1. Germline-derived CDR1 and CDR2 are SGHNT and YYREEE (reference sequence). The J segment lost 0 bases and the V segment lost 4 bases, leaving 1 base of the junction unmatched. The CDR3 runs to 15 residues. CDR3 DNA: TGTGCCAGCAGCCGACAGGGCTCTGGGGCCAACGTCCTGACTTTC. Translated, it gives CASSRQGSGANVLTF. Full variable domain (remainder filled in from reference TRBV5-4 and TRBJ2-6): ETGVTQSPTHLIKTRGQQVTLRCSSQSGHNTVSWYQQALGQGPQFIFQYYREEENGRGNFPPRFSGLQFPNYSSELNVNALELDDSALYLCASSRQGSGANVLTFGAGSRLTVL.

The chain links TRBV18 to TRBJ2-3; TRBD2 agrees at 9 bases. CDR3 size: 14 residues. Trimming removed 8 bases from V and 0 bases from J; junction bases left unmatched: 3. From germline, CDR1 is KGHSH and CDR2 LQKENI. CDR3 protein: CASLAGTSTDTQYF. CDR3 nucleotide sequence: TGTGCCAGCCTAGCGGGGACTAGCACAGATACGCAGTATTTT.

The chain joins TRBV6-5 to TRBJ1-1; 10 bases map to TRBD1. V gave up 6 bases and J gave up 4 bases; unmatched junction bases: 8. The length of the CDR3 is 15 residues. The germline gives CDR1 MNHEY, CDR2 SVGAGI. CDR3 in amino acids: CASRGDRGSGTEAFF. CDR3 sequence (DNA): TGTGCCAGCAGGGGGGACAGGGGTTCAGGCACTGAAGCTTTCTTT.

This chain links TRBV7-3 with TRBJ2-3; tentatively, D is TRBD1 or TRBD2 (5 bases each). This CDR3 is 13 amino acids long. Germline values: CDR1 SGHTA, CDR2 FQGTGA. Trimming shortened V by 4 bases and J by 4 bases, and 9 bases separated the two germline ends. The CDR3 DNA sequence: TGTGCCAGCAGCTCGACGGGGCCAGATACGCAGTATTTT. Its protein is CASSSTGPDTQYF.

This clone was seen a single time. J is TRBJ1-3 and V is TRBV5-4, with D possibly matching TRBD1 (6 bases). The CDR3 is 14 residues long. Between the trimmed V and J ends, which lost 1 base and 2 bases, there was a span of 7 bases. Germline lookup yields CDR1 SGHNT and CDR2 YYREEE (reference sequence). The CDR3 sequence: CASSLRDTGNTIYF. CDR3 sequence (DNA): TGTGCCAGCAGCTTGAGGGACACTGGAAACACCATATATTTT.

This clone has only one observation. This chain connects TRBV11-3 to TRBJ2-2; 9 bases match TRBD1. The CDR3 contains 13 residues. The junction had 4 bases not matched to a gene; V was cut back by 8 bases and J by 6 bases. CDR1 and CDR2 from the germline V gene are SGHNT and YENEEA. The DNA of the CDR3 is TGTGCCAGCGGGACAGGGTGGGCCGGGGAGCTGTTTTTT. Translation: CASGTGWAGELFF.

CDR3 DNA: TGTGCCAGTAGTATAAAGGGGGACACAGATACGCAGTATTTT. Amino acids: CASSIKGDTDTQYF. The chain combines TRBV19 with TRBJ2-3, with a weak D call TRBD1 (6 bases). Germline V gene lookup returns CDR1 LNHDA and CDR2 SQIVND (reference sequence). The CDR3 is 14 amino acids. Deletions cut 2 bases from V and 2 bases from J, with 8 bases between.

V usage is TRBV5-1 and J usage is TRBJ1-1; D possibly corresponds to TRBD1 (6 bases). The CDR3 has 14 amino acids. Germline CDR1 SGHRS, CDR2 YFSETQ. V lost 5 bases and J lost 8, with 19 bases in between. CDR3 DNA: TGCGCCAGCAGAATACTACAGGGTAGTGGGGAAGCTTTCTTT. Protein: CASRILQGSGEAFF.

By share, this clone counts as large. This rearrangement joins TRBV6-2 or TRBV6-3 to TRBJ1-1; no firm D call. Germline loops: CDR1 MNHEY, CDR2 SVGEGT. The CDR3 is 12 amino acids. Between the trimmed V and J ends, which lost 2 bases and 4 bases, there was a span of 5 bases. CDR3: CASSYEPTEAFF. DNA for the CDR3: TGTGCCAGCAGTTACGAGCCCACTGAAGCTTTCTTT.

CDR3: CASSTPGGPGELFF. In nucleotides, the CDR3 is TGTGCCAGCAGTACCCCGGGGGGGCCCGGGGAGCTGTTTTTT. The rearrangement links TRBV25-1 to TRBJ2-2; 8 bases align to TRBD2. Per germline, CDR1 MGHDK and CDR2 SYGVNS. The CDR3 length is 14 residues. V was clipped by 5 bases and J by 6 bases; unmatched bases: 5. Based on the CDR3 plus reference TRBV25-1 and TRBJ2-2, the full variable domain is EADIYQTPRYLVIGTGKKITLECSQTMGHDKMYWYQQDPGMELHLIHYSYGVNSTEKGDLSSESTVSRIRTEHFPLTLESARPSHTSQYLCASSTPGGPGELFFGEGSRLTVL.

This clone was seen a handful of times. The genes are TRBV2 and TRBJ2-3; TRBD1 aligns across 9 bases. The CDR3 covers 19 residues. CDR1 and CDR2 from the germline V gene are SNHLY and FYNNEI. The J segment lost 0 bases and the V segment lost 8 bases, leaving 18 bases of the junction unmatched. This chain's CDR3 is CASWSQGLQGAPSTDTQYF. The CDR3, as DNA: TGTGCCAGCTGGTCCCAGGGGTTACAGGGGGCTCCTAGCACAGATACGCAGTATTTT.

The chain joins TRBV6-6 to TRBJ2-2, with D tentatively TRBD1 (6 bases). Germline V gives CDR1 MNHNY, CDR2 SVGAGI (reference sequence). The CDR3 runs to 15 residues. V was shortened by 5 bases and J by 3 bases, with 13 bases between the two germline ends. This CDR3 reads CASSTPTGYTGELFF. In DNA form, the CDR3 reads TGTGCCAGCAGTACACCGACAGGTTACACCGGGGAGCTGTTTTTT.

This chain links TRBV5-1 with TRBJ1-1; D gene uncertain. The CDR3 has 14 amino acids. The germline V and J ends were trimmed by 1 base and 1 base, with 8 bases remaining between them. Germline CDR1 and CDR2: SGHRS and YFSETQ. The CDR3 sequence: CASSLLFRNTEAFF. CDR3 DNA sequence: TGCGCCAGCAGCTTGTTATTTAGGAACACTGAAGCTTTCTTT.